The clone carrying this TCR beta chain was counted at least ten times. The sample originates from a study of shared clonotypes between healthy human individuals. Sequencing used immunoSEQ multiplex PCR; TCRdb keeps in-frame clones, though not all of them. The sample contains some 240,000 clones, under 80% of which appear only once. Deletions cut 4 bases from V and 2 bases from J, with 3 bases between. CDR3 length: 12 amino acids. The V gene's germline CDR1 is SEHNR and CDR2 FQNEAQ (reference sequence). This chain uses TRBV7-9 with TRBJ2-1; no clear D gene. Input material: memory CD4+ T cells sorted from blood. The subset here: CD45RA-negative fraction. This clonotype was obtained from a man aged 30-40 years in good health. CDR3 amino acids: CASSWTYNEQFF. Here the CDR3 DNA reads TGTGCCAGCAGCTGGACCTACAATGAGCAGTTCTTC.